This T cell receptor beta chain was captured by sequencing in a study of cytomegalovirus exposure and HLA in healthy donors. About the study: Most genotyped donors, over 70% of roughly 400, had Caucasian-associated genetic ancestry. Overall study results and limits: Exclusion as indistinguishable affected some V segments, including TRBV6-2 and TRBV6-3.

PCR was performed using 60 Vbeta and 13 Jbeta primers. Sequencing was performed with immunoSEQ multiplex PCR; in TCRdb, only in-frame clones are kept and a portion is missing. The sample holds under 200,000 clones, roughly 80% seen once. Germline CDR1 reads SEHNR; CDR2 reads FQNEAQ (reference sequence). With 5 bases removed from V and 1 base from J, the gap between germline ends came to 11 bases. CDR3 length: 14 amino acids. In the case of this clone: Antigen: not known.

Donors counted as nominally healthy when sampled, yet unrecorded immune exposures were likely. The sequencing input was PBMCs. The sequence was obtained from a woman under 30 in good health and CMV-seronegative. The chain is built from TRBV7-9 and TRBJ1-1; D remains unclear. The CDR3 loop is CASSIYSQNTEAFF. CDR3 coding DNA: TGTGCCAGCAGCATCTACAGCCAGAACACTGAAGCTTTCTTT. The entire variable domain, with the rest obtained from reference TRBV7-9 and TRBJ1-1, is as follows: DTGVSQNPRHKITKRGQNVTFRCDPISEHNRLYWYRQTLGQGPEFLTYFQNEAQLEKSRLLSDRFSAERPKGSFSTLEIQRTEQGDSAMYLCASSIYSQNTEAFFGQGTRLTVV.